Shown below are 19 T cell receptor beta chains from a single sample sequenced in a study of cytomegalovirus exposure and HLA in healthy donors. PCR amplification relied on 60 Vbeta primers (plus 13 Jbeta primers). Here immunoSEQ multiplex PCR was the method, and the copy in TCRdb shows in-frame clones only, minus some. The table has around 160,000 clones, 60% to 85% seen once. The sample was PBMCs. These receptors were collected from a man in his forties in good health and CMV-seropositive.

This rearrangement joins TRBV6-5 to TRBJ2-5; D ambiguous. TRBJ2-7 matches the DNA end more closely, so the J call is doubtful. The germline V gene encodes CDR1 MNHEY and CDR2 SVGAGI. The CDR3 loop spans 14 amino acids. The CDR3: CASSYSHSSYEQYF. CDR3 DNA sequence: TGTGCCAGCAGTTACTCGCATTCCTCCTACGAGCAGTACTTC.

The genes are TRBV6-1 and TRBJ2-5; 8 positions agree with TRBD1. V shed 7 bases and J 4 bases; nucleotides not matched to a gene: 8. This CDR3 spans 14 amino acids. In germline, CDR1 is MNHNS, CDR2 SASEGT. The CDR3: CASINFRGPETQYF. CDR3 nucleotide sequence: TGTGCCAGCATAAACTTCAGGGGGCCAGAGACCCAGTACTTC.

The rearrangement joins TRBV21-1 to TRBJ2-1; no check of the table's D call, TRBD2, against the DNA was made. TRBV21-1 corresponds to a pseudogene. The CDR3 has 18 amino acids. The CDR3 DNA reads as TGTGCCAGCAGCAAGGATGGGACTAGCGGGCGGTCCTACAATGAGCAGTTCTTC. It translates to CASSKDGTSGRSYNEQFF.

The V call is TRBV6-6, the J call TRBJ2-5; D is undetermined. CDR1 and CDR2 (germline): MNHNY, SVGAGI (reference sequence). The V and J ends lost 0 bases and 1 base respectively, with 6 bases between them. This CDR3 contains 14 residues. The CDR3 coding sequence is TGTGCCAGCAGTTACTCCGGTCCCCAAGAGACCCAGTACTTC. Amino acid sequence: CASSYSGPQETQYF.

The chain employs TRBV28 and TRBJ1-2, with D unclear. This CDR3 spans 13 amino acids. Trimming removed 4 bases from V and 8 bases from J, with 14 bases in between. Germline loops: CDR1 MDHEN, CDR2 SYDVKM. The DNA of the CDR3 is TGTGCCAGCAGTTCGAAGCGTACTTCGGGCTACACCTTC. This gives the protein CASSSKRTSGYTF.

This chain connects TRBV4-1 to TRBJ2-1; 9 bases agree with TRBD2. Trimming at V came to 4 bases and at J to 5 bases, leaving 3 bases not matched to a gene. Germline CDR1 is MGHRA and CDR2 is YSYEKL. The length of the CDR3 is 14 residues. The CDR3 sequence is CASSPSGRNNEQFF. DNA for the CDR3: TGCGCCAGCAGCCCGAGCGGGAGGAACAATGAGCAGTTCTTC.

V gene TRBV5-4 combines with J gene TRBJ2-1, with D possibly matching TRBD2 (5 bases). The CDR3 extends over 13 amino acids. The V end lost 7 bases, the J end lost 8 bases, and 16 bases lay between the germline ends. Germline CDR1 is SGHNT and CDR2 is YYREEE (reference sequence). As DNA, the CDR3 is TGTGCCAGCTCAGGAGGAGGAGGATATGAGCAGTTCTTC. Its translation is CASSGGGGYEQFF.

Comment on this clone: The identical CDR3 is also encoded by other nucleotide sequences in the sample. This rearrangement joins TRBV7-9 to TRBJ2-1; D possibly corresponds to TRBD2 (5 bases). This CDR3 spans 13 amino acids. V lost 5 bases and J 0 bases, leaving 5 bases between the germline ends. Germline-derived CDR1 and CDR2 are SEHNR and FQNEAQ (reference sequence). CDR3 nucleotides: TGTGCCAGCAGCGGGAGCTCCTACAATGAGCAGTTCTTC. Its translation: CASSGSSYNEQFF.

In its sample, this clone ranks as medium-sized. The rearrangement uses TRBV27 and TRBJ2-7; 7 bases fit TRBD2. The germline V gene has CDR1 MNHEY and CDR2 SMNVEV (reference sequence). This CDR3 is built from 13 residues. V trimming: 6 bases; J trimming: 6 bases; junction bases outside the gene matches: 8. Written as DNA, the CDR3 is TGTGCCAGCAGCTCCACTAGCGCCGGCGAGCAGTACTTC. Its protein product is CASSSTSAGEQYF.

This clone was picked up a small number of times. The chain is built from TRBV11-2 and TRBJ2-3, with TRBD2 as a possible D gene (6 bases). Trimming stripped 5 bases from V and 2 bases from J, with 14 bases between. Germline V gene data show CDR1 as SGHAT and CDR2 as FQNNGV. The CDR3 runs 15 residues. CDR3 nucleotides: TGTGCCAGCAGCCGGGACTGGCCGAACACAGATACGCAGTATTTT. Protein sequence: CASSRDWPNTDTQYF.

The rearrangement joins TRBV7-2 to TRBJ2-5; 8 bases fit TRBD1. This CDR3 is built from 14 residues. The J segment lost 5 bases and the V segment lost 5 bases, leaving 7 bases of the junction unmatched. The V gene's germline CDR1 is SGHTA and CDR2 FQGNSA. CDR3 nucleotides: TGTGCCAGCAGCATCCAGGGGGCGCGGGAGACCCAGTACTTC. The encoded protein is CASSIQGARETQYF.

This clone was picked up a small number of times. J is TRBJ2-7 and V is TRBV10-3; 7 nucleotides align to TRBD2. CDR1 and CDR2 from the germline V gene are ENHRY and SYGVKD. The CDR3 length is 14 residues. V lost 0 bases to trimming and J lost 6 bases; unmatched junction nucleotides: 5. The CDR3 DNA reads TGTGCCATCAGTGAGTCGGGGGGGTTAGCCGAGCAGTACTTC. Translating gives CAISESGGLAEQYF.

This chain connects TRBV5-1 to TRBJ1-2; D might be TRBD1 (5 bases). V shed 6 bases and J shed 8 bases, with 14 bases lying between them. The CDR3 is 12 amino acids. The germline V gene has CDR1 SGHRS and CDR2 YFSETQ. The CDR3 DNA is TGCGCCAGCACATACGGGGGAAGCGGCTACACCTTC. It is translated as CASTYGGSGYTF.

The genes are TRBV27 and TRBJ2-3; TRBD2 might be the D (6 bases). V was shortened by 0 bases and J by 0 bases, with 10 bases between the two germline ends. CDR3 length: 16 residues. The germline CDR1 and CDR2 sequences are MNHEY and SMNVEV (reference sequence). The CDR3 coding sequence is TGTGCCAGCAGTTTATCTAGACTAGTCAGCACAGATACGCAGTATTTT. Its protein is CASSLSRLVSTDTQYF.

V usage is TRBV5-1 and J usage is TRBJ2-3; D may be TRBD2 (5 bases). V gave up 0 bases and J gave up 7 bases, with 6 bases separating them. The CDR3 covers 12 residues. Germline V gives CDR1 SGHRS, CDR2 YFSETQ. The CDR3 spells CASSLAGNTQYF. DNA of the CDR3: TGCGCCAGCAGCTTGGCGGGGAATACGCAGTATTTT. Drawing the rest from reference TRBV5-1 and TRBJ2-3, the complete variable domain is KAGVTQTPRYLIKTRGQQVTLSCSPISGHRSVSWYQQTPGQGLQFLFEYFSETQRNKGNFPGRFSGRQFSNSRSEMNVSTLELGDSALYLCASSLAGNTQYFGPGTRLTVL.

CDR3 coding DNA: TGTGCCAGCAACGACAATAACTATGGCTACACCTTC. Its protein is CASNDNNYGYTF. This chain uses TRBV28 with TRBJ1-2; the D is unclear. The CDR3 is 12 amino acids. The germline CDR1 and CDR2 sequences are MDHEN and SYDVKM. Trimming left V 7 bases short and J 1 base short, with 7 bases between.

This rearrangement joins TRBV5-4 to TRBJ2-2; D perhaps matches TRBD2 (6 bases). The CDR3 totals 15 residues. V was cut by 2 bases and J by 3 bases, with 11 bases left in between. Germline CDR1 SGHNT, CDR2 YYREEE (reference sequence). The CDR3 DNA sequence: TGTGCCAGCAGCTTACTAGCTGGGGACACCGGGGAGCTGTTTTTT. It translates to CASSLLAGDTGELFF.

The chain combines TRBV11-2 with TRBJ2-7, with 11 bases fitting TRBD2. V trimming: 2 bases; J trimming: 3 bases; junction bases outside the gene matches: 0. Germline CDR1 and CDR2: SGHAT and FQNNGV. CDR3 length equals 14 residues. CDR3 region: CASSLTSGSYEQYF. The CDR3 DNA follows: TGTGCCAGCAGCTTAACTAGCGGGAGCTACGAGCAGTACTTC.

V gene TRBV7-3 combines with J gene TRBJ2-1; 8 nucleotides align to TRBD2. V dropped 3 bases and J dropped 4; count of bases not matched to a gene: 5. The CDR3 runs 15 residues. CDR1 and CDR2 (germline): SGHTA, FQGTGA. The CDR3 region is CASSFREGRYNEQFF. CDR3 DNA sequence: TGTGCCAGCAGCTTTCGGGAGGGCCGATACAATGAGCAGTTCTTC.